This TCR beta chain was profiled in a study of shared clonotypes between healthy human individuals. Broader study findings: Expectations were that clonotype sharing among donors would be affected by sequencing depth. Estimated clonotype richness was generally higher in naive than memory subsets. Tissue TCR repertoires likely differ from these blood-only repertoires.

The CDR3 consists of 16 residues. The germline gives CDR1 MNHEY, CDR2 SVGAGI. The V end lost 2 bases, the J end lost 6 bases, and 17 bases lay between the germline ends. Division of CD4+ cells produced a CD45RA+ naive subset and a CD45RA-negative memory subset. For this clone: Antigen unknown.

The protocol was immunoSEQ multiplex PCR, while the TCRdb copy is restricted to in-frame clones and leaves out a portion. The sample yields under 2.5 million clones, around 92% seen once. The TCR sequence derives from a man in his late teens or twenties in good health. Some clones in this sample may be carry-over from other donors' samples. The specimen was naive CD4+ T cells from PBMCs. Subset given: CD45RA+ positively selected. The rearrangement links TRBV6-5 to TRBJ2-1, with D possibly called TRBD1 or TRBD2 (5 bases each). DNA for the CDR3: TGTGCCAGCAGTTACCGGGGCGCCCAGGAGACCAATGAGCAGTTCTTC. Its protein is CASSYRGAQETNEQFF.